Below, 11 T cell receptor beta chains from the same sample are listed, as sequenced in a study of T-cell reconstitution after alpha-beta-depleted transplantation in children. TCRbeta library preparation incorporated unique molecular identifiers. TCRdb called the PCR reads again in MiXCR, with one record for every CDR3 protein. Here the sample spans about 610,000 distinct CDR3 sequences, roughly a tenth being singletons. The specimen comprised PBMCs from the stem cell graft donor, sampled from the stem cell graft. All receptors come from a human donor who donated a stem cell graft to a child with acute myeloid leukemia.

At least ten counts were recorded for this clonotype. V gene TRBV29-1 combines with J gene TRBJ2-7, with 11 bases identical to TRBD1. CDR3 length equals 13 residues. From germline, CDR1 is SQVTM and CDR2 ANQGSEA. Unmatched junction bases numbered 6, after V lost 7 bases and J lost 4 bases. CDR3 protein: CSAIRDRGYEQYF. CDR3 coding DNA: TGCAGCGCTATCAGGGACAGGGGGTACGAGCAGTACTTC.

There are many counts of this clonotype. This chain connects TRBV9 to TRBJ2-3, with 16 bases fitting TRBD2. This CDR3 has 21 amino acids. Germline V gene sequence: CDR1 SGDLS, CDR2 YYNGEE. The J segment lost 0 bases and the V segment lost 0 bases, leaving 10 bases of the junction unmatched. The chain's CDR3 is CASSVATEGTSGRASTDTQYF. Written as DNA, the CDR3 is TGTGCCAGCAGCGTAGCTACGGAAGGGACTAGCGGGAGGGCCAGCACAGATACGCAGTATTTT.

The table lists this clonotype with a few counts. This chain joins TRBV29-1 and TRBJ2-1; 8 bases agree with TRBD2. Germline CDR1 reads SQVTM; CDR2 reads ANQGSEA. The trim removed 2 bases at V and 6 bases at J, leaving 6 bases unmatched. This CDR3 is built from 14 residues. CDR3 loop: CSVEPHRGGNEQFF. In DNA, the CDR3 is TGCAGCGTTGAACCCCATCGGGGGGGCAATGAGCAGTTCTTC.

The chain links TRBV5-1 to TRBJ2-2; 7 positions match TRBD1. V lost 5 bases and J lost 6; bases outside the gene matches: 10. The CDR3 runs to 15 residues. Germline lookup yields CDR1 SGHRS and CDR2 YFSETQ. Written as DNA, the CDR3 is TGCGCCAGCAGTGACAAAGGACAGGCGGCCGGGGAGCTGTTTTTT. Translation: CASSDKGQAAGELFF. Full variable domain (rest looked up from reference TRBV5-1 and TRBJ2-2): KAGVTQTPRYLIKTRGQQVTLSCSPISGHRSVSWYQQTPGQGLQFLFEYFSETQRNKGNFPGRFSGRQFSNSRSEMNVSTLELGDSALYLCASSDKGQAAGELFFGEGSRLTVL.

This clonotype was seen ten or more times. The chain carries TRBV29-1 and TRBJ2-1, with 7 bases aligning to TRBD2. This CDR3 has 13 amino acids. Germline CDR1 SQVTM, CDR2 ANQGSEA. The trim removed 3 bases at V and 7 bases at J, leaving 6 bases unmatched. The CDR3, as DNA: TGCAGCGTTGACGACGAGCGGGAAAATGAGCAGTTCTTC. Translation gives CSVDDERENEQFF.

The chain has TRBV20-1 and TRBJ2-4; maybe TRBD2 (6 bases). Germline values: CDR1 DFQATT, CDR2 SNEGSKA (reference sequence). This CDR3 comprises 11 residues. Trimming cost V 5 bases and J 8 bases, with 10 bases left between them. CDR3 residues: CSAPRGDIQYF. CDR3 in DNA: TGCAGTGCTCCTCGCGGGGACATTCAGTACTTC.

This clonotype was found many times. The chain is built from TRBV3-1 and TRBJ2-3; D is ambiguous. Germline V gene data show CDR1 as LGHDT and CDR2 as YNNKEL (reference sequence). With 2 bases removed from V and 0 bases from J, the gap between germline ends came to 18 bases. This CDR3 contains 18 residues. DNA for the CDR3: TGTGCCAGCAGCCAACATCCAGGTTCCTCCGGAAGCACAGATACGCAGTATTTT. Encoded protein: CASSQHPGSSGSTDTQYF.

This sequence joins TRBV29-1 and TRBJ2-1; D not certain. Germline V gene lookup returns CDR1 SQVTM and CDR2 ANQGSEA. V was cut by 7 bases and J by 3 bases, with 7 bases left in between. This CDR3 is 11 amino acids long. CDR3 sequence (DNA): TGCAGCGAGCTCCGCTACAATGAGCAGTTCTTC. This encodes CSELRYNEQFF.

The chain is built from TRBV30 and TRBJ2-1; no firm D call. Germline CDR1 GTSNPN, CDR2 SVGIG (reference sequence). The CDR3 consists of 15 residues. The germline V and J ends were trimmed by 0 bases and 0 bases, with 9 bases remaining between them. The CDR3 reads CAWSVKADSYNEQFF. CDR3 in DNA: TGTGCCTGGAGTGTAAAGGCCGACTCCTACAATGAGCAGTTCTTC. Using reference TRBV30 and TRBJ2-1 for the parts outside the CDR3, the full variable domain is SQTIHQWPATLVQPVGSPLSLECTVEGTSNPNLYWYRQAAGRGLQLLFYSVGIGQISSEVPQNLSASRPQDRQFILSSKKLLLSDSGFYLCAWSVKADSYNEQFFGPGTRLTVL.

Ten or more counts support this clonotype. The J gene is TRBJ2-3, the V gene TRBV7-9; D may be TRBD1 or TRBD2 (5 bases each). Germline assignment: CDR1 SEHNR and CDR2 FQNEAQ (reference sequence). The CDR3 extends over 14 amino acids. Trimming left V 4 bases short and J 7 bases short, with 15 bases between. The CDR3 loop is CASSSGRDLYTQYF. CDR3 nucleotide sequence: TGTGCCAGCAGCTCGGGACGGGACCTTTATACGCAGTATTTT.

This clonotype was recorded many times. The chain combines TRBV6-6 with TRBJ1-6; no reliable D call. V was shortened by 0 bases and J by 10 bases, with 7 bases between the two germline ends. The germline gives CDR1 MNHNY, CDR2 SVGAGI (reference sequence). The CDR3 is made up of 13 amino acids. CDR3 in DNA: TGTGCCAGCAGTTACTCGTTAGGATCACCCCTCCACTTT. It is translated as CASSYSLGSPLHF.